The 30 T cell receptor beta chains in this list originate from one sample, sequenced in a study of T cells in Graves' hyperthyroidism and ophthalmopathy. What was amplified from RNA transcripts were TCR beta CDR3 regions. HTBI primers were employed in a first-round RT-PCR of the TCR CDR3. TCRdb re-called the multiplex PCR reads with MiXCR, one entry per CDR3 protein. The sample records hundreds of thousands of distinct CDR3 sequences, over 15% being singletons. The sequenced sample consisted of blood. The receptors come from a woman aged 18-30 years with Graves' ophthalmopathy.

This clonotype occurred many times. The J gene is TRBJ1-2, the V gene TRBV2; the D gene is possibly TRBD1 (5 bases). From germline, CDR1 is SNHLY and CDR2 FYNNEI. V shed 5 bases and J shed 8 bases, with 18 bases lying between them. There are 14 residues in the CDR3. The CDR3 loop is CASSTGMSVRGYTF. CDR3 sequence (DNA): TGTGCCAGCAGTACAGGAATGAGTGTGCGGGGCTACACCTTC.

This clonotype came up once. Given a much more abundant clone one base away, this may be a read error. The rearrangement links TRBV20-1 to TRBJ2-1; no reliable D call. TRBJ2-7 explains the end of the DNA better; the J call may be wrong. There are 12 residues in the CDR3. The germline V gene has CDR1 DFQATT and CDR2 SNEGSKA (reference sequence). The CDR3 is CSASTETNEQYF. The CDR3 coding sequence is TGCAGTGCTAGCACCGAGACCAATGAGCAGTACTTC.

J is TRBJ1-1 and V is TRBV7-3, with no clear D. This CDR3 is built from 13 residues. V dropped 3 bases and J dropped 1 base, with 6 bases sitting between them. Germline CDR1 SGHTA, CDR2 FQGTGA. The CDR3 sequence: CASSFSPNTEAFF. CDR3 bases: TGTGCCAGCAGCTTTAGCCCGAACACTGAAGCTTTCTTT. Variable domain in full (rest from reference TRBV7-3 and TRBJ1-1): GAGVSQTPSNKVTEKGKYVELRCDPISGHTALYWYRQSLGQGPEFLIYFQGTGAADDSGLPNDRFFAVRPEGSVSTLKIQRTERGDSAVYLCASSFSPNTEAFFGQGTRLTVV.

This clonotype was recorded at least ten times. The chain combines TRBV6-1 with TRBJ1-4; D remains ambiguous. Germline CDR1 and CDR2: MNHNS and SASEGT. Trimming left V 6 bases short and J 8 bases short, with 10 bases between. The CDR3 totals 12 residues. The CDR3 protein is CASRQTAEKLFF. In DNA form, the CDR3 reads TGTGCCAGCAGACAGACGGCCGAAAAACTGTTTTTT.

This clonotype was found many times. This rearrangement joins TRBV6-1 to TRBJ1-2, with D possibly TRBD1 on 6 matching bases. The germline V gene encodes CDR1 MNHNS and CDR2 SASEGT. V shed 7 bases and J shed 5 bases, with 26 bases lying between them. The CDR3 length is 17 residues. The CDR3 DNA is TGTGCCAGCAATTTAGGGGGTGGGGACACCGGAGCGTATGGCTACACCTTC. It codes for CASNLGGGDTGAYGYTF.

This chain joins TRBV3-1 and TRBJ1-2; D unclear. The V gene lost 4 bases and the J gene lost 4 bases, with 13 bases spanning the gap. This CDR3 is built from 14 residues. The V gene's germline CDR1 is LGHDT and CDR2 YNNKEL (reference sequence). DNA for the CDR3: TGTGCCAGCAGCCTCGGCCGGACCCGCTATGGCTACACCTTC. This gives the protein CASSLGRTRYGYTF.

This clonotype was seen at least ten times. V gene TRBV20-1 combines with J gene TRBJ2-1, with 10 bases lining up with TRBD2. Trimming took 1 base from V and 4 from J; bases not matched to a gene: 7. Germline-derived CDR1 and CDR2 are DFQATT and SNEGSKA (reference sequence). The CDR3 runs to 16 residues. The CDR3 sequence: CSARAPAGGRYNEQFF. Written as DNA, the CDR3 is TGCAGTGCTAGAGCTCCAGCGGGAGGGCGGTACAATGAGCAGTTCTTC.

This clonotype was counted many times. The chain is built from TRBV20-1 and TRBJ1-6, with TRBD1 as a possible D gene (5 bases). The CDR3 has 15 residues. V dropped 2 bases and J dropped 6 bases, with 14 bases sitting between them. CDR1 and CDR2 from the germline V gene are DFQATT and SNEGSKA (reference sequence). The CDR3 nucleotides read TGCAGTGCTAGACCGATAGGACATTTTAATTCACCCCTCCACTTT. This translates into CSARPIGHFNSPLHF.

This clonotype was recorded at least ten times. This chain joins TRBV28 and TRBJ1-5; D gene ambiguous. Germline values: CDR1 MDHEN, CDR2 SYDVKM. CDR3 length equals 13 residues. Trimming pared 3 bases from V and 0 bases from J, leaving 3 bases between. The DNA for the CDR3 is TGTGCCAGCAGTTTCGTTAGCAATCAGCCCCAGCATTTT. Its translation: CASSFVSNQPQHF.

The sample holds many counts of this clonotype. The V gene is TRBV12-3 or TRBV12-4, the J gene TRBJ1-5; 10 positions match TRBD1. Trimming removed 3 bases from V and 7 bases from J; junction bases left unmatched: 6. CDR3 size: 15 residues. This chain's CDR3 is CASSLGTGVRQPQHF. The DNA for the CDR3 is TGTGCCAGCAGTTTGGGGACAGGGGTAAGGCAGCCCCAGCATTTT.

This clonotype has a count of ten or more. The chain uses TRBV5-8 and TRBJ2-1, with TRBD2 identical over 11 bases. Trimming at V came to 3 bases and at J to 9 bases, leaving 8 bases not matched to a gene. Germline CDR1 is SGHTS and CDR2 is YDEGEE. The CDR3 is 15 residues long. The chain's CDR3 is CASSYDSGRASEQFF. The CDR3 DNA reads TGTGCCAGCAGCTATGATAGCGGGAGGGCCTCTGAGCAGTTCTTC.

The sample holds many counts of this clonotype. V usage is TRBV5-1 and J usage is TRBJ2-3; D perhaps matches TRBD2 (5 bases). Germline CDR1 is SGHRS and CDR2 is YFSETQ. This CDR3 has 13 amino acids. Trimming stripped 1 base from V and 5 bases from J, with 8 bases between. CDR3 amino acids: CASSLNGKDTQYF. The CDR3 DNA reads TGCGCCAGCAGCTTGAACGGGAAAGATACGCAGTATTTT.

The chain combines TRBV24-1 with TRBJ2-1; the D gene is possibly TRBD2 (5 bases). The CDR3 is 13 residues long. The V and J ends lost 9 bases and 4 bases respectively, with 12 bases between them. Germline lookup yields CDR1 KGHDR and CDR2 SFDVKD. For the CDR3, the DNA is TGTGCCACCGGAGGACGAACTTACAATGAGCAGTTCTTC. This encodes CATGGRTYNEQFF.

The chain recombines TRBV6-2 or TRBV6-3 with TRBJ2-3; D may be TRBD1 (7 bases). CDR3 length: 19 amino acids. Trimming removed 3 bases at V and 0 bases at J, with 22 bases between. Germline CDR1 MNHEY, CDR2 SVGEGT. In nucleotides, the CDR3 is TGTGCCAGCAGTTATAGGGGACTGACAGGGCCACTCAGCACAGATACGCAGTATTTT. It translates to CASSYRGLTGPLSTDTQYF.

DNA for the CDR3: TGTGCCAGTAGTATAGGACTATTACAAGAGACCCAGTACTTC. Amino acids: CASSIGLLQETQYF. This chain connects TRBV19 to TRBJ2-5; maybe TRBD2 (5 bases). The CDR3 runs to 14 residues. The V gene lost 1 base and the J gene lost 2 bases, with 8 bases spanning the gap. Looked up from germline, CDR1 is LNHDA and CDR2 is SQIVND (reference sequence).

The chain joins TRBV9 to TRBJ2-1, with 10 positions matching TRBD2. The CDR3 has 17 residues. Looked up from germline, CDR1 is SGDLS and CDR2 is YYNGEE. Germline trimming cut 0 bases from V and 9 bases from J; bases unmatched to any gene: 12. CDR3 sequence: CASSVESGRAYFREQFF. CDR3 DNA: TGTGCCAGCAGCGTAGAAAGCGGGAGGGCCTATTTCCGTGAGCAGTTCTTC.

This clonotype showed up many times. A single base separates this from a much larger clone, so it may be a read error. This chain links TRBV11-3 with TRBJ2-1, with 16 bases identical to TRBD2. CDR1 SGHNT and CDR2 YENEEA come from the germline V gene. The CDR3 is 18 residues long. CDR3 loop: CAGSSSGTSGGAHNEQFF. CDR3 DNA: TGTGCCGGCAGCTCCTCCGGGACTAGCGGGGGGGCCCACAATGAGCAGTTCTTC.

This clonotype was seen only a few times. The chain links TRBV4-2 to TRBJ2-1; 10 bases line up with TRBD2. Germline V gene lookup returns CDR1 LGHNA and CDR2 YNFKEQ. The CDR3 extends over 15 amino acids. Trimming at V came to 4 bases and at J to 5 bases, leaving 5 bases not matched to a gene. The CDR3 loop is CASSLGLAFNNEQFF. The CDR3, as DNA: TGTGCCAGCAGCCTGGGACTAGCGTTCAACAATGAGCAGTTCTTC.

This clonotype was detected many times. This chain links TRBV6-1 with TRBJ2-1; D is ambiguous. V lost 1 base and J lost 7, with 11 bases in between. Germline lookup yields CDR1 MNHNS and CDR2 SASEGT. The CDR3 runs 14 residues. CDR3 amino acids: CASSEGSANNEQFF. CDR3 sequence (DNA): TGTGCCAGCAGTGAAGGGTCGGCAAATAATGAGCAGTTCTTC.

Ten or more counts support this clonotype. This CDR3 is CASSYSGGSYGYTF. The CDR3 nucleotides read TGTGCCAGCAGTTATAGTGGTGGCTCTTATGGCTACACCTTC. The genes are TRBV6-5 and TRBJ1-2; no definite D call. Germline V CDR1 and CDR2: MNHEY, SVGAGI. The ends were cut back, 3 bases at V and 5 bases at J, with 13 bases in the middle. The CDR3 is 14 amino acids.

This clonotype was recorded many times. The chain links TRBV7-3 to TRBJ2-1; D gene ambiguous. The CDR3 is 12 residues long. Germline CDR1 and CDR2: SGHTA and FQGTGA. Trimming removed 4 bases at V and 5 bases at J, with 6 bases between. In DNA form, the CDR3 reads TGTGCCAGCAGCTCGTGGGACAATGAGCAGTTCTTC. It codes for CASSSWDNEQFF.

Many counts were recorded for this clonotype. The V and J genes are TRBV6-4 and TRBJ2-4; 7 nucleotides agree with TRBD1. The germline V gene encodes CDR1 MRHNA and CDR2 SNTAGT. The CDR3 covers 15 residues. With V trimmed by 5 bases and J by 6 bases, 10 bases remained unmatched. CDR3 DNA sequence: TGTGCCAGCAGTCTCACAGGGGATGGGGGAAACATTCAGTACTTC. This codes for CASSLTGDGGNIQYF.

This clonotype appeared a few times. The V gene is TRBV19, the J gene TRBJ2-5; D is undetermined. The CDR3 covers 13 residues. Looked up from germline, CDR1 is LNHDA and CDR2 is SQIVND (reference sequence). Between the trimmed V and J ends, which lost 5 bases and 2 bases, there was a span of 9 bases. CDR3 coding DNA: TGTGCCAGTAGTCGGGCAGCGCAAGAGACCCAGTACTTC. This translates into CASSRAAQETQYF.

This clonotype was seen many times. V and J are TRBV11-2 and TRBJ2-1, with D tentatively TRBD2 (5 bases). V was cut by 4 bases and J by 6 bases, with 16 bases left in between. The V gene's germline CDR1 is SGHAT and CDR2 FQNNGV. The CDR3 runs 15 residues. CDR3: CASSSRAEAANEQFF. The CDR3 DNA reads as TGTGCCAGCAGCTCCCGGGCGGAGGCGGCCAATGAGCAGTTCTTC.

V is TRBV4-3 and J is TRBJ1-5, with a possible D match to TRBD1 (5 bases). CDR1 and CDR2 from the germline V gene are LGHNA and YSLEER. Trimming removed 1 base at V and 2 bases at J, with 21 bases between. The CDR3 spans 19 residues. The CDR3 coding sequence is TGCGCCAGCAGCCAAGGTGGAGGGACGGGGGTCCGGGGCAATCAGCCCCAGCATTTT. The encoded protein is CASSQGGGTGVRGNQPQHF.

This clonotype was counted at least ten times. V and J are TRBV15 and TRBJ2-5; no clear D. The germline V gene has CDR1 LNHNV and CDR2 YYDKDF (reference sequence). V lost 1 base to trimming and J lost 4 bases, with 7 bases between them. There are 13 residues in the CDR3. CDR3 protein: CATSRGRIETQYF. The CDR3 DNA is TGTGCCACCAGCAGAGGTCGGATAGAGACCCAGTACTTC.

At least ten counts were recorded for this clonotype. The chain links TRBV12-5 to TRBJ2-6, with no clear D. The CDR3 is made up of 15 amino acids. In germline, CDR1 is LGHNT, CDR2 FRNRAP. V lost 4 bases to trimming and J lost 2 bases, with 9 bases between them. The CDR3 region has the DNA TGTGCTAGTGGTTCCTGGATGGCTGGGGCCAACGTCCTGACTTTC. Translating gives CASGSWMAGANVLTF.

In its sample, this clonotype was seen many times. J is TRBJ2-1 and V is TRBV7-8; possible D gene TRBD2, 7 bases. The CDR3 has 13 amino acids. CDR1 is SGHVS and CDR2 is FQNEAQ in the germline V gene. The ends were cut back, 3 bases at V and 15 bases at J, with 18 bases in the middle. The CDR3 DNA is TGTGCCAGCAGCTTGGGGGGGGCCGAACTCGGGTTCTTC. This translates into CASSLGGAELGFF.

This clonotype was detected many times. The gene calls are TRBV3-1 and TRBJ1-1; D not certain. CDR1 is LGHDT and CDR2 is YNNKEL in the germline V gene (reference sequence). The CDR3 has 13 residues. V lost 4 bases and J 5 bases, leaving 11 bases between the germline ends. The CDR3 sequence is CASSRIEVTEAFF. In DNA, the CDR3 is TGTGCCAGCAGCCGCATCGAGGTTACTGAAGCTTTCTTT.

The chain uses TRBV7-9 and TRBJ1-1, with TRBD1 matching 7 bases. This CDR3 has 15 residues. Germline CDR1 reads SEHNR; CDR2 reads FQNEAQ (reference sequence). J was trimmed by 5 bases and V by 0 bases; bases with no gene match: 6. Here the CDR3 reads CASSLAGRGVTEAFF. As DNA, the CDR3 is TGTGCCAGCAGCTTAGCCGGCAGGGGGGTTACTGAAGCTTTCTTT.